This TCR beta chain was captured in a study of vaccination and CD4 T cells after COVID-19. For the study at large: The authors exposed cells to overlapping spike peptides derived from SARS-CoV-2, HCoV-NL63, HCoV-OC43 and HCoV-229E. Study-wide results and limits: Rising from around 20 to 38, the median of SARS-CoV-2-reactive clonotypes did not change significantly.

A note on this clonotype: Its target is not known.

Treatment described: roughly ten-day PBMC culture with coronavirus spike peptide pools or control peptides (ViraFEST assay). With the Oncomine TCR Beta short-read assay, DNA from cultured CD4+ T cells was sequenced. TCRdb used MiXCR to reprocess the PCR reads, holding one entry per CDR3 protein. The sample contains about 16,000 distinct CDR3 sequences, around 30% of which appear only once. This CDR3 has 14 amino acids. The germline V gene has CDR1 DFQATT and CDR2 SNEGSKA (reference sequence). V lost 3 bases, J lost 0 bases, and 4 bases stayed unmatched. This clonotype originated in a human donor with COVID-19. Sequencing used cultured CD4+ T cells from blood. The V and J genes are TRBV20-1 and TRBJ1-2, with 7 bases that match TRBD1. The CDR3 DNA is TGCAGTGCTAGGAGTACAGGGGCTAACTATGGCTACACCTTC. This sequence encodes CSARSTGANYGYTF.